A single T cell receptor beta chain is shown here with its context. The antigen is undetermined. Sequencing was performed with immunoSEQ multiplex PCR; in TCRdb, only in-frame clones are kept and a portion is missing. This sample has some 170,000 clones; 85% to 95% occur once, and the top ten carry roughly 1%. This sample was included in a study of T cell responses to AZD1222 COVID-19 vaccine. Study-wide findings and caveats: Breadth and depth of Spike-specific TCRs rose after two AZD1222 doses.

V lost 2 bases and J lost 0, with 11 bases in between. CDR1 and CDR2 from the germline V gene are LGHNA and YNFKEQ. The CDR3 is 15 residues long. Sequenced here: peripheral blood, sampled 28 days after the second dose of the MenACWY control vaccine. This chain connects TRBV4-2 to TRBJ2-7, with D perhaps TRBD2 (5 bases). The clonotype originates from an adult who received the MenACWY meningococcal vaccine as a control. DNA of the CDR3: TGTGCCAGCAGCCAAATGCGAGGGCACTCCTACGAGCAGTACTTC. Translated, it gives CASSQMRGHSYEQYF.